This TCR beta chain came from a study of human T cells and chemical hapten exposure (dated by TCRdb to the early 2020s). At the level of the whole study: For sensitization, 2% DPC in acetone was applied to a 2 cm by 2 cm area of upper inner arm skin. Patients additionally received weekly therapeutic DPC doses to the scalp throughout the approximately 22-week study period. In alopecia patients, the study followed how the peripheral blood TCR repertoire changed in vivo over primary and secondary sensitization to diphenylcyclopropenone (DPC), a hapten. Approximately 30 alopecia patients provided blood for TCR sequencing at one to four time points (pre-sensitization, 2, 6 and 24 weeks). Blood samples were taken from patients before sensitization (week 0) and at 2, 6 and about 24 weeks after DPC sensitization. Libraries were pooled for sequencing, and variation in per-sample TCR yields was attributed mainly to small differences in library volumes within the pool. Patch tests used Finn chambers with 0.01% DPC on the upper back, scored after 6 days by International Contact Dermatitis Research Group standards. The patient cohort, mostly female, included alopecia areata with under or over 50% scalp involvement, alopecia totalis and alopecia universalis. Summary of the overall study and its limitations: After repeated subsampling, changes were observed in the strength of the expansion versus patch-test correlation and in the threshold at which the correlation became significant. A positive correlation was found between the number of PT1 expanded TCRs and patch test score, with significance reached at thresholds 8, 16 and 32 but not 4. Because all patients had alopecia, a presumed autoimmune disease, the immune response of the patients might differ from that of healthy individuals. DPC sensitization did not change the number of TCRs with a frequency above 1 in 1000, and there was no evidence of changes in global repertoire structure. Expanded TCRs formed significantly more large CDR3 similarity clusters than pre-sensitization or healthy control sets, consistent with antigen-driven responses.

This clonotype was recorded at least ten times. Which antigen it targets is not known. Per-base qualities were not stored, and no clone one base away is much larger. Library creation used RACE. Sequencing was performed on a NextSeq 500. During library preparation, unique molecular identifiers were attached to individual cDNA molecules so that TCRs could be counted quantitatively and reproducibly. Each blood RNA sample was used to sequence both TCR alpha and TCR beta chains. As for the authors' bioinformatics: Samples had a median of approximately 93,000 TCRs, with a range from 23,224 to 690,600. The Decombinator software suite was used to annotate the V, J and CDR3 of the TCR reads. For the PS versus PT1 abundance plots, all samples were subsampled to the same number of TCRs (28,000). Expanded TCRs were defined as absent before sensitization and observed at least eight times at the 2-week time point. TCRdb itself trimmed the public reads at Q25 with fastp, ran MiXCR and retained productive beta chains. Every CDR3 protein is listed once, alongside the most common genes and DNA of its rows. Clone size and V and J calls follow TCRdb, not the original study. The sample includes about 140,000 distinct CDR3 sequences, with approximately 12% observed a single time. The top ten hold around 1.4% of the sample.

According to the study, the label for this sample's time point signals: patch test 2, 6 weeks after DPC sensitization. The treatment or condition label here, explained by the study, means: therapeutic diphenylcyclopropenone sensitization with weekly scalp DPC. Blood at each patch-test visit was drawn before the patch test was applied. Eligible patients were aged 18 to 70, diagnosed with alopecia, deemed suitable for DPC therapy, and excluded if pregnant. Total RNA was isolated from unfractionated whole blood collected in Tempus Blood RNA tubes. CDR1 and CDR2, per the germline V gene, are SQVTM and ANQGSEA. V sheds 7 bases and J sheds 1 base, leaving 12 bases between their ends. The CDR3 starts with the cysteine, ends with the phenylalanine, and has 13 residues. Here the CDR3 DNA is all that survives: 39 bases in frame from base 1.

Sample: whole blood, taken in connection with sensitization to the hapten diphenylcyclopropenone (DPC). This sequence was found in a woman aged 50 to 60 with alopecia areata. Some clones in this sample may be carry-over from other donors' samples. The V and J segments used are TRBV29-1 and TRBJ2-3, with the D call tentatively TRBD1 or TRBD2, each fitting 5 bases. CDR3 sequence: CSGLGDRTDTQYF. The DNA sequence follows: TGCAGCGGGCTAGGGGACCGCACAGATACGCAGTATTTT.